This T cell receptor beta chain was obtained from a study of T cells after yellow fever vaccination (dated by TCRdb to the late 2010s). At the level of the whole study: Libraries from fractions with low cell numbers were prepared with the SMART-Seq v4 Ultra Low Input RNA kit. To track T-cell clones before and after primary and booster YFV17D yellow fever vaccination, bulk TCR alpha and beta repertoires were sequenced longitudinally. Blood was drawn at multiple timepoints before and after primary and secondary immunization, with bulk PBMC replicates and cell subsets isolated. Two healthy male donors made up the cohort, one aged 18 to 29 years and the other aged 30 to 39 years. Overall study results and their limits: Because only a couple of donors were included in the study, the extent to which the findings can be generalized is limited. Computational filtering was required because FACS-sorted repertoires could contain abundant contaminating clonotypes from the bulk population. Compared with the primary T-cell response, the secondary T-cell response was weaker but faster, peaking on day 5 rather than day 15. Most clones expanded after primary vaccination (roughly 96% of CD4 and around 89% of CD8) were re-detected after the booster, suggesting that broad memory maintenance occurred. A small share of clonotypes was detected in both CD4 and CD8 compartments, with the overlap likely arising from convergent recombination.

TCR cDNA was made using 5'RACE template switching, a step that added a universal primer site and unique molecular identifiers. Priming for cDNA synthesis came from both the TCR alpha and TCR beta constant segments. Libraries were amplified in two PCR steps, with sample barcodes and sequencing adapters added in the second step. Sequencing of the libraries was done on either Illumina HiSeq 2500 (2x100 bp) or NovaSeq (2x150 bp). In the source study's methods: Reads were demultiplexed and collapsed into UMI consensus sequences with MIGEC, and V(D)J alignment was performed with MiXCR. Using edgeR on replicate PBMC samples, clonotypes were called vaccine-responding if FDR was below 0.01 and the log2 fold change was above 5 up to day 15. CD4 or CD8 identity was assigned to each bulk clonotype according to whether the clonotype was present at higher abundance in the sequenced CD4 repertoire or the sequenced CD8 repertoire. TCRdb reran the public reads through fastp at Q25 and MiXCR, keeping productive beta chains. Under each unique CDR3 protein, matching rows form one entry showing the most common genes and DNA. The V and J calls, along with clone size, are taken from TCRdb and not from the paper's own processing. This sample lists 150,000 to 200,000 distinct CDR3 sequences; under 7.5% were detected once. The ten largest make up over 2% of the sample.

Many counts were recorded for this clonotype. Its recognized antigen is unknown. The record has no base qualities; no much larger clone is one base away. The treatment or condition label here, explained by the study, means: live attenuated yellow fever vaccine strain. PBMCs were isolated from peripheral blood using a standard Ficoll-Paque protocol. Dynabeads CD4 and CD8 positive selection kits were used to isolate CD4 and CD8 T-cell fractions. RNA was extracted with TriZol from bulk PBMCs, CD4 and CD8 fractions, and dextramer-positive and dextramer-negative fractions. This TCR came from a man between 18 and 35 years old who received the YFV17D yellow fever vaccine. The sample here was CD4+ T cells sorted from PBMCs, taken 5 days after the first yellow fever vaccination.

The DNA sequence is given as TGCGCCAGCAGCGCGGGACTATCCCCCACAGATACGCAGTATTTT. It specifies CASSAGLSPTDTQYF. The chain links TRBV5-1 with TRBJ2-3; a stretch of 7 junction bases matches TRBD2. Relative to germline, V is missing 4 bases and J is missing 2 bases, with 7 bases of the junction outside any gene match. CDR1 and CDR2 (SGHRS, YFSETQ) derive from the germline V gene. Spanning cysteine to phenylalanine, the CDR3 consists of 15 amino acids. Only the CDR3 DNA is retained, 45 bases long and in frame from the first base.